The 13 T cell receptor beta chains below all came from one sample that was sequenced in a study of identical twins. TCRdb recomputed calls from the 5' RACE reads with MiXCR, one row per CDR3 protein. Among approximately 220,000 distinct CDR3 sequences listed, 7.5% were seen once. These data were also reused for a study on yellow fever vaccine responses in identical twins.

Sequenced input: memory (CD45RO+) T cells sorted from blood. All receptors derive from a woman between 18 and 30 years old in good health.

This clonotype was observed a few times. The J gene is TRBJ1-2, the V gene TRBV7-2; D is unresolved. Germline lookup yields CDR1 SGHTA and CDR2 FQGNSA. Trimming pared 5 bases from V and 7 bases from J, leaving 17 bases between. This CDR3 is 14 amino acids long. As DNA, the CDR3 is TGTGCCAGCAGCGAACCGGGCCGCGGCTTTGGCTACACCTTC. Translating gives CASSEPGRGFGYTF.

The CDR3 protein is CARNRVSYNSPLHF. DNA of the CDR3: TGTGCCAGGAACAGGGTCTCCTATAATTCACCCCTCCACTTT. This chain connects TRBV21-1 to TRBJ1-6; the table's TRBD1 call for D was not verified on the DNA. TRBV21-1 is a pseudogene locus. There are 14 residues in the CDR3.

This clonotype was detected many times. This chain connects TRBV12-3 or TRBV12-4 to TRBJ2-1; D is perhaps TRBD2 (6 bases). This CDR3 has 16 residues. Trimming took 0 bases from V and 3 from J, leaving 12 bases between them. Here the CDR3 reads CASSLAWRDYYNEQFF. The CDR3 DNA is TGTGCCAGCAGTTTAGCGTGGCGGGATTACTACAATGAGCAGTTCTTC.

The V gene is TRBV18, the J gene TRBJ2-3; D may match TRBD1 or TRBD2 (5 bases each). The V and J ends lost 2 bases and 4 bases respectively, with 13 bases between them. The CDR3 consists of 15 residues. The germline V gene encodes CDR1 KGHSH and CDR2 LQKENI. The CDR3 protein is CASSPSLGTADTQYF. The CDR3 DNA is TGTGCCAGCTCACCATCTTTGGGGACCGCAGATACGCAGTATTTT. Using reference TRBV18 and TRBJ2-3 for the parts outside the CDR3, the full variable domain is NAGVMQNPRHLVRRRGQEARLRCSPMKGHSHVYWYRQLPEEGLKFMVYLQKENIIDESGMPKERFSAEFPKEGPSILRIQQVVRGDSAAYFCASSPSLGTADTQYFGPGTRLTVL.

This clonotype has more than one count but fewer than ten. The chain has TRBV9 and TRBJ2-5; D may be TRBD1 or TRBD2 (5 bases each). The CDR3 totals 15 residues. The germline gives CDR1 SGDLS, CDR2 YYNGEE. With 0 bases removed from V and 4 bases from J, the gap between germline ends came to 13 bases. The CDR3 DNA is TGTGCCAGCAGCGTAGGAGGGGAAGTAGCAGAGACCCAGTACTTC. Its protein product is CASSVGGEVAETQYF.

This clonotype was counted at least ten times. CDR3 protein: CASSLSGRGDNEQFF. The CDR3 DNA reads as TGTGCCAGCAGTTTATCGGGGAGGGGAGACAATGAGCAGTTCTTC. The genes are TRBV12-3 or TRBV12-4 and TRBJ2-1; 7 bases are a match to TRBD2. V was clipped by 2 bases and J by 5 bases; unmatched bases: 6. This CDR3 comprises 15 residues.

Ten or more counts support this clonotype. The V gene is TRBV5-6, the J gene TRBJ2-5; D is perhaps TRBD2 (6 bases). Trimming left V 3 bases short and J 1 base short, with 10 bases between. The CDR3 is 14 amino acids. Germline V gene lookup returns CDR1 SGHDT and CDR2 YYEEEE. CDR3 DNA sequence: TGTGCCAGCAGCTCTAGCGTCGCCCAAGAGACCCAGTACTTC. Amino acids: CASSSSVAQETQYF.

This clonotype was counted a few times. V gene TRBV2 combines with J gene TRBJ2-5; D is uncertain. The CDR3 is 13 residues long. In germline, CDR1 is SNHLY, CDR2 FYNNEI. The germline V and J ends were trimmed by 1 base and 4 bases, with 7 bases remaining between them. The CDR3 DNA reads TGTGCCAGCAGTGAAGGGCTCGGAGAGACCCAGTACTTC. Protein product: CASSEGLGETQYF.

This clonotype was seen many times. This chain joins TRBV12-3 or TRBV12-4 and TRBJ1-6, with D uncertain. V lost 5 bases, J lost 10 bases, and 12 bases lay in between. This CDR3 has 13 amino acids. For the CDR3, the DNA is TGTGCCAGCAGTGCCCTTGGGAGCTCACCCCTCCACTTT. It translates to CASSALGSSPLHF.

This clonotype has only a few counts. The chain uses TRBV6-1 and TRBJ2-6; no clear D. Germline CDR1 reads MNHNS; CDR2 reads SASEGT. The V end lost 4 bases, the J end lost 4 bases, and 8 bases lay between the germline ends. This CDR3 is built from 14 residues. The CDR3 sequence is CASSALAGANVLTF. The CDR3 nucleotides read TGTGCCAGCAGTGCCCTCGCCGGGGCCAACGTCCTGACTTTC.

The sample holds a few counts of this clonotype. The chain couples TRBV6-2 or TRBV6-3 to TRBJ2-5, with 8 bases that match TRBD1. CDR1 is MNHEY, CDR2 SVGEGT, per germline. The V segment lost 9 bases and the J segment 5 bases; nucleotides outside the gene matches: 17. The CDR3 has 16 amino acids. CDR3 protein: CASSKRNPGGLETQYF. The CDR3 coding sequence is TGTGCCAGTTCCAAGAGGAATCCAGGGGGCTTGGAGACCCAGTACTTC.

This clonotype occurred many times. The chain couples TRBV15 to TRBJ2-1, with TRBD1 identical over 9 bases. The germline V gene has CDR1 LNHNV and CDR2 YYDKDF (reference sequence). V was clipped by 0 bases and J by 8 bases; unmatched bases: 11. CDR3 length: 17 amino acids. The CDR3, as DNA: TGTGCCACCAGCAGAGACCCTCCGGGACAGGGAATGGATGAGCAGTTCTTC. Translated: CATSRDPPGQGMDEQFF. The variable domain in full, completed from reference TRBV15 and TRBJ2-1, reads DAMVIQNPRYQVTQFGKPVTLSCSQTLNHNVMYWYQQKSSQAPKLLFHYYDKDFNNEADTPDNFQSRRPNTSFCFLDIRSPGLGDTAMYLCATSRDPPGQGMDEQFFGPGTRLTVL.

The J gene is TRBJ2-2, the V gene TRBV7-8; D ambiguous. Germline CDR1 reads SGHVS; CDR2 reads FQNEAQ. Trimming removed 6 bases at V and 8 bases at J, with 10 bases between. The CDR3 runs to 12 residues. CDR3 protein: CASSQWGGELFF. The CDR3 region has the DNA TGTGCCAGCAGTCAATGGGGTGGGGAGCTGTTTTTT. Together with reference TRBV7-8 and TRBJ2-2, the CDR3 gives the full variable domain: GAGVSQSPRYKVAKRGQDVALRCDPISGHVSLFWYQQALGQGPEFLTYFQNEAQLDKSGLPSDRFFAERPEGSVSTLKIQRTQQEDSAVYLCASSQWGGELFFGEGSRLTVL.